This TCR beta chain was sequenced during a study of cytomegalovirus exposure and HLA in healthy donors. Notes on the study in general: In a later analysis, first-cohort TCR clusters were found to tend to co-occur in the 120 or so validation repertoires. Published work reported that the classifier diagnosed cytomegalovirus status with high specificity and sensitivity.

V was pared by 3 bases and J by 1 base, with 17 bases between. This CDR3 has 17 residues. Germline V gene data show CDR1 as KGHSH and CDR2 as LQKENI. About this clone itself: Antigen unknown.

The method was immunoSEQ multiplex PCR; TCRdb's version includes in-frame clones alone and lacks a portion of them. The sample has roughly 120,000 clones; around 94% are singletons. The sequence derives from a woman between 18 and 30 years old in good health and CMV-seronegative. The sample consisted of PBMCs. This rearrangement joins TRBV18 to TRBJ2-3; D is possibly TRBD2 (5 bases). The CDR3 loop is CASSPTPEGIGTDTQYF. CDR3 nucleotide sequence: TGTGCCAGCTCACCCACCCCAGAGGGTATTGGCACAGATACGCAGTATTTT.